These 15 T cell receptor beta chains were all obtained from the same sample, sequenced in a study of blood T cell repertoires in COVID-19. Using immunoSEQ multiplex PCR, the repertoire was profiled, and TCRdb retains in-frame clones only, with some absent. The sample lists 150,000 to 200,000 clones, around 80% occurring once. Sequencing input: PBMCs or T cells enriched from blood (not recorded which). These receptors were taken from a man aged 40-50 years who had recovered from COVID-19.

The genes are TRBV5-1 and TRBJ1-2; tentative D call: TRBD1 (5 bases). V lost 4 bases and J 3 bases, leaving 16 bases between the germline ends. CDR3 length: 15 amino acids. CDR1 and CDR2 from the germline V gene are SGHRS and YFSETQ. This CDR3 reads CASSRQRDWDYGYTF. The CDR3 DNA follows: TGCGCCAGCAGCCGCCAACGGGACTGGGACTATGGCTACACCTTC.

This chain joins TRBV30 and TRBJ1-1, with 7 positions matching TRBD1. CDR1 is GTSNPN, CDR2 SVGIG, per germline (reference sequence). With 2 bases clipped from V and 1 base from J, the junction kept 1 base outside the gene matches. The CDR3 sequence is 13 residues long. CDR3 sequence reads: CAWSRTGNTEAFF. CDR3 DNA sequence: TGTGCCTGGAGTCGGACAGGGAACACTGAAGCTTTCTTT.

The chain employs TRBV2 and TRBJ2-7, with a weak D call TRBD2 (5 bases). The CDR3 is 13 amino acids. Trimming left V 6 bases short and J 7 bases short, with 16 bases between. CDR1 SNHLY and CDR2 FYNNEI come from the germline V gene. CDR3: CASRPRRGGEQYV. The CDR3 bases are TGTGCCAGCAGACCCCGACGCGGAGGTGAGCAGTACGTC.

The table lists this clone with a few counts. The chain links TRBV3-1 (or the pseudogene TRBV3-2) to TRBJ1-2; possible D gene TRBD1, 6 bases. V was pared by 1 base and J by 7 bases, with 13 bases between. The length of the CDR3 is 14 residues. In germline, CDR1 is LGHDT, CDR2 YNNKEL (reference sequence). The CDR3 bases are TGTGCCAGCAGCCAAGTAACAGGGAGTGGTGGCTACACCTTC. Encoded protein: CASSQVTGSGGYTF.

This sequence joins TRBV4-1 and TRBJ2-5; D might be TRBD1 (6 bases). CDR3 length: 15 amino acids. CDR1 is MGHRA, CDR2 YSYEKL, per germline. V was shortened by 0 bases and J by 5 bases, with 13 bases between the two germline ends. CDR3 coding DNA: TGCGCCAGCAGCCAAGATTTCGCAGGGGCCGAGACCCAGTACTTC. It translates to CASSQDFAGAETQYF.

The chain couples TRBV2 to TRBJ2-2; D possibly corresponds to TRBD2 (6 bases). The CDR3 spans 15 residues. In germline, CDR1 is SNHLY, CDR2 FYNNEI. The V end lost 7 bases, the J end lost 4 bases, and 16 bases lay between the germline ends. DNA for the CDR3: TGTGCCAGCACAGCGGGCAGGGCCCCCACCGGGGAGCTGTTTTTT. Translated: CASTAGRAPTGELFF.

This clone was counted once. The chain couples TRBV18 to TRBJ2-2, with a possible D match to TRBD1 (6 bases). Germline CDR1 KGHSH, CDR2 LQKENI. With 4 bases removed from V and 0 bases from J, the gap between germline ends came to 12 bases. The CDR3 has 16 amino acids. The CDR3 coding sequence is TGTGCCAGCTCACTGTACAGGGAACCGAACACCGGGGAGCTGTTTTTT. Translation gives CASSLYREPNTGELFF.

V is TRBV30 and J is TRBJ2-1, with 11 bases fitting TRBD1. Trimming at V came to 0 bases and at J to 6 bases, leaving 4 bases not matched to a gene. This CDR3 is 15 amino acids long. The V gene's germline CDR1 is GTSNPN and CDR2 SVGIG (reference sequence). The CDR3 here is CAWSVGGTGGNEQFF. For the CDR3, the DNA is TGTGCCTGGAGTGTAGGGGGGACAGGGGGCAATGAGCAGTTCTTC.

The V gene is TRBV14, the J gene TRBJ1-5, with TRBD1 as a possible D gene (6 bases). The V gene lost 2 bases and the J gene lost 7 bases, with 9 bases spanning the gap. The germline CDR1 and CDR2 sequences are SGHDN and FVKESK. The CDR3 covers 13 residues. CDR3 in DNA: TGTGCCAGCAGCCAAACAGGGACGCAGCCCCAGCATTTT. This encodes CASSQTGTQPQHF.

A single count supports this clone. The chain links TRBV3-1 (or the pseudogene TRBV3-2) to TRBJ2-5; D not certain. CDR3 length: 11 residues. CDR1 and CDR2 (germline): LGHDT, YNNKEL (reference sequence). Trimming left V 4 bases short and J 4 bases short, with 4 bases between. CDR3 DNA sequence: TGTGCCAGCAGCCTACTAGAGACCCAGTACTTC. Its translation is CASSLLETQYF.

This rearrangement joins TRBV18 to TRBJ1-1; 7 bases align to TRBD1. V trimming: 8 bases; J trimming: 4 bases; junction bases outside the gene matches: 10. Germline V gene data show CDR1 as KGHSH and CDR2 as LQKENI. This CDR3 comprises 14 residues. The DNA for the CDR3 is TGTGCCAGCCATGGACAGGTTTCGGGCACTGAAGCTTTCTTT. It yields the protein CASHGQVSGTEAFF.

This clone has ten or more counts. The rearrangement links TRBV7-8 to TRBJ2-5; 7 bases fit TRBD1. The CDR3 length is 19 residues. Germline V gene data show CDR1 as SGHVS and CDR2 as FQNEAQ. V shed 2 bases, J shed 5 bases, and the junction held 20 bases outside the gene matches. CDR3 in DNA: TGTGCCAGCAGCTTAAGTTTAGAAACCCCCGACAGGGTGGTCGAGACCCAGTACTTC. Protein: CASSLSLETPDRVVETQYF.

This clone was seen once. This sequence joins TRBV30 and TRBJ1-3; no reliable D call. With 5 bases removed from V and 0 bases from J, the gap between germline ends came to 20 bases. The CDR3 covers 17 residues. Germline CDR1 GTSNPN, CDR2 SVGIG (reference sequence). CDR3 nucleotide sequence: TGTGCCTGGGCTCCGTGGCAGGCTAGCCCCTCTGGAAACACCATATATTTT. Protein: CAWAPWQASPSGNTIYF.

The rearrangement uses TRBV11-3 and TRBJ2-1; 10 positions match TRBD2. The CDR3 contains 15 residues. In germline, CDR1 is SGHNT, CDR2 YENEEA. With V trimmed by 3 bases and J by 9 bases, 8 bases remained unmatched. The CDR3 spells CASSFSGGPQVEQFF. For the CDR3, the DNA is TGTGCCAGCAGCTTTAGCGGGGGGCCCCAGGTTGAGCAGTTCTTC.

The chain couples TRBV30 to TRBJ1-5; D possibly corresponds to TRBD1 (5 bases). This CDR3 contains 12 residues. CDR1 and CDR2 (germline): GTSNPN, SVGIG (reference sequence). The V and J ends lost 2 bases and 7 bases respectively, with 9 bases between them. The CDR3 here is CAWSPGGQPQHF. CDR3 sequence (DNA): TGTGCCTGGAGTCCCGGGGGACAGCCCCAGCATTTT.